This T cell receptor (beta chain) came from a study of blood T cells in healthy people across ages. Study as a whole: For every two T cells, template switching captured about one barcoded beta molecule. Study-wide findings and caveats: Diversity was higher, and naive CD4+ cells more numerous, in long-lived donors than in aged donors.

V dropped 0 bases and J dropped 10; count of bases not matched to a gene: 7. CDR1 is LGHNA and CDR2 is YSLEER in the germline V gene. The CDR3 totals 16 residues. Primed by a sample-barcoded 5' primer and a J-beta primer mix, a second PCR proceeded for 7 to 11 cycles. TCRdb called the 5' RACE reads again in MiXCR, with one record for every CDR3 protein. Here the sample spans approximately 2,000,000 distinct CDR3 sequences, about 39% being singletons. Regarding this clonotype: What it recognizes is unknown.

The sequencing sample was made of blood. The rearrangement joins TRBV4-3 to TRBJ1-6; 9 bases fit TRBD1. The source is a human donor in good health. The CDR3 DNA follows: TGCGCCAGCAGCCAAGATCCACAGGGGGCGGGGTCACCCCTCCACTTT. Translating gives CASSQDPQGAGSPLHF.